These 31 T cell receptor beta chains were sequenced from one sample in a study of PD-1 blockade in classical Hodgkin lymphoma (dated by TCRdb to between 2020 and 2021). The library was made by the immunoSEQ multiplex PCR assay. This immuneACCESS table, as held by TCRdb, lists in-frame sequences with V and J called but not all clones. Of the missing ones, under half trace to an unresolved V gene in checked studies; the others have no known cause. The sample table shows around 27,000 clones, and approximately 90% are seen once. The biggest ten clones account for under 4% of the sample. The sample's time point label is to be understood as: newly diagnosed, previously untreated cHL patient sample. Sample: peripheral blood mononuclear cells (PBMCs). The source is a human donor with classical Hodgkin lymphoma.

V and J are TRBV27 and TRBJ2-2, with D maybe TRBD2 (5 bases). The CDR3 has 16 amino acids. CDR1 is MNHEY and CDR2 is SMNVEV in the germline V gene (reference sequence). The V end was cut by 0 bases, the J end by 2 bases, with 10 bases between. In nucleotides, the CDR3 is TGTGCCAGCAGTTTATCGTGGGAGAGTAACACCGGGGAGCTGTTTTTT. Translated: CASSLSWESNTGELFF.

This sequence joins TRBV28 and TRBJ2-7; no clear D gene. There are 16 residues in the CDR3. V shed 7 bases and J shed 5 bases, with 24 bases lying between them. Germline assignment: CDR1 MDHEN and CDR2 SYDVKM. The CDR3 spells CASNFGGQFSRDEQYF. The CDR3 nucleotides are TGTGCCAGCAACTTCGGCGGCCAATTCTCAAGGGACGAGCAGTACTTC.

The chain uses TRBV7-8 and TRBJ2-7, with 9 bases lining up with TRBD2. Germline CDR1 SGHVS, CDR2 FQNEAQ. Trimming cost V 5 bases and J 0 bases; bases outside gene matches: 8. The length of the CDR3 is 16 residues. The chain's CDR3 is CASSTRTSASSYEQYF. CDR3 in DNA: TGTGCCAGCAGCACCCGGACTAGCGCAAGCTCCTACGAGCAGTACTTC.

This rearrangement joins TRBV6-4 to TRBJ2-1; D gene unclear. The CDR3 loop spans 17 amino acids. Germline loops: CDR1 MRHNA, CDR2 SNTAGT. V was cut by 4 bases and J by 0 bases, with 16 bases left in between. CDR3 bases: TGTGCCAGCAGTGGTCAACTACCCTCAAGCTCCTACAATGAGCAGTTCTTC. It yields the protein CASSGQLPSSSYNEQFF.

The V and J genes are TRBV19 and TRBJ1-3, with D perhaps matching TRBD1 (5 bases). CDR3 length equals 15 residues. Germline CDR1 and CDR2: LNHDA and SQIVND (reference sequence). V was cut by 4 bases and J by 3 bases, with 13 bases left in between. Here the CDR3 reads CASSTSRDVGNTIYF. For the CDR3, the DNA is TGTGCCAGTAGTACGTCCCGGGACGTTGGAAACACCATATATTTT.

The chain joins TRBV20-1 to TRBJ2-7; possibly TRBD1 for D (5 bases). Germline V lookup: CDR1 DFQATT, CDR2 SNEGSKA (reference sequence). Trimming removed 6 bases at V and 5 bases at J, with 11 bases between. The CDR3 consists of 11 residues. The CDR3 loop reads CSASRAHEQYF. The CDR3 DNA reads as TGCAGTGCGAGCAGGGCCCACGAGCAGTACTTC.

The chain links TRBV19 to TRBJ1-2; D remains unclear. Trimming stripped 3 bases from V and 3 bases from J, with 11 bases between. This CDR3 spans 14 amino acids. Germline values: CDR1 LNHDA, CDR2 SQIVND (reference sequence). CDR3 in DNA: TGTGCCAGTAGTATCGCGGGAGAATACTATGGCTACACCTTC. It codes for CASSIAGEYYGYTF.

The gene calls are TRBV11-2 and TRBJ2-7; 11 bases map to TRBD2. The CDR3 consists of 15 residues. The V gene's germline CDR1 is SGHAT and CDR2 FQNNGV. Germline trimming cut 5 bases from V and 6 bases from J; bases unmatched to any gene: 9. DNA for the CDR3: TGTGCCAGCAGCCAACTAGCGGGAGCCTTCAGCGAGCAGTACTTC. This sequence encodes CASSQLAGAFSEQYF.

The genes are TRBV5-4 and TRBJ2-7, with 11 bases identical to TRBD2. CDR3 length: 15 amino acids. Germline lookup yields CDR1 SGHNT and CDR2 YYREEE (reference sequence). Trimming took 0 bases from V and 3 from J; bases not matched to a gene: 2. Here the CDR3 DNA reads TGTGCCAGCAGCTTGGGACTAGCGGGAAACTACGAGCAGTACTTC. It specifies CASSLGLAGNYEQYF.

CDR3 nucleotides: TGTGCCAGCAGCTTAGTAAGACTAGCGGGAGGGCCGAACAAAAACATTCAGTACTTC. Amino acids: CASSLVRLAGGPNKNIQYF. The chain links TRBV7-2 to TRBJ2-4; 14 bases agree with TRBD2. The CDR3 is made up of 19 amino acids. Germline CDR1 is SGHTA and CDR2 is FQGNSA. J was trimmed by 3 bases and V by 1 base; bases with no gene match: 8.

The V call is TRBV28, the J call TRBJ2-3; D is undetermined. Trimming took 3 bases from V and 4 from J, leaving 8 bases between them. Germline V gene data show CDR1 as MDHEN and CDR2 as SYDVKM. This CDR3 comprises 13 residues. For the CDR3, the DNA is TGTGCCAGCAGTTTCCCAGGTCCAGATACGCAGTATTTT. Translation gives CASSFPGPDTQYF.

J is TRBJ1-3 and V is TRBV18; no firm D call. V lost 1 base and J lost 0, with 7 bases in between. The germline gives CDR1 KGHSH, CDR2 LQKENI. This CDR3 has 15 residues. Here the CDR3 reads CASSPRVSSGNTIYF. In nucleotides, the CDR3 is TGTGCCAGCTCACCACGCGTGAGCTCTGGAAACACCATATATTTT.

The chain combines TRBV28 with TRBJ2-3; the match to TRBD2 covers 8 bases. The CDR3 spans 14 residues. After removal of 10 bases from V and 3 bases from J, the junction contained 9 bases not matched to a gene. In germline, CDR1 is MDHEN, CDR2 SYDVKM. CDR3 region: CATKPGGSTDTQYF. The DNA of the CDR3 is TGTGCCACTAAGCCGGGAGGGAGTACAGATACGCAGTATTTT.

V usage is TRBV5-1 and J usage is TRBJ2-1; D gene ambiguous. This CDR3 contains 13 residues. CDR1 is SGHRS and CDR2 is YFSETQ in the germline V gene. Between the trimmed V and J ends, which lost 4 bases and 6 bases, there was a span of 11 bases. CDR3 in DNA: TGCGCCAGCAGCGAGCGACTCGGCAATGAGCAGTTCTTC. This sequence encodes CASSERLGNEQFF.

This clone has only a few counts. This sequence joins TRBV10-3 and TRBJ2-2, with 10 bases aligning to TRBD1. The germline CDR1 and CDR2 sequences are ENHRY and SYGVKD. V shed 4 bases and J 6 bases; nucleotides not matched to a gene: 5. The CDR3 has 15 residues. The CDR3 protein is CAISGQGANAGELFF. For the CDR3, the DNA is TGTGCCATCAGTGGACAGGGGGCTAACGCCGGGGAGCTGTTTTTT.

The DNA of the CDR3 is TGTGCCAGCAGCCTACCCCAAGAGACCCAGTACTTC. Translating it yields CASSLPQETQYF. The V call is TRBV2, the J call TRBJ2-5; no definite D call. The CDR3 runs to 12 residues. In germline, CDR1 is SNHLY, CDR2 FYNNEI. Trimming took off 6 bases at V and 1 base at J, with 6 bases between the two ends. The full variable domain, with the rest looked up from reference TRBV2 and TRBJ2-5, is EPEVTQTPSHQVTQMGQEVILRCVPISNHLYFYWYRQILGQKVEFLVSFYNNEISEKSEIFDDQFSVERPDGSNFTLKIRSTKLEDSAMYFCASSLPQETQYFGPGTRLLVL.

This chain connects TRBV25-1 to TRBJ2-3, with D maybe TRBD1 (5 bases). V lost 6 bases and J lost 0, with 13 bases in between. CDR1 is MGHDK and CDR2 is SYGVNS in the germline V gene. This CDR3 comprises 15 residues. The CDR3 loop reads CASRDTGASTDTQYF. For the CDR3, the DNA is TGTGCCAGCAGAGATACAGGAGCTAGCACAGATACGCAGTATTTT.

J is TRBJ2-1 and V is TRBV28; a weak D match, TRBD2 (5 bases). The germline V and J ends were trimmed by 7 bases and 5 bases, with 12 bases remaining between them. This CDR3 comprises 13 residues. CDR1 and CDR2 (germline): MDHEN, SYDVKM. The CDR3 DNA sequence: TGTGCCAGCACGGAGAGGGTGAACAATGAGCAGTTCTTC. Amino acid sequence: CASTERVNNEQFF.

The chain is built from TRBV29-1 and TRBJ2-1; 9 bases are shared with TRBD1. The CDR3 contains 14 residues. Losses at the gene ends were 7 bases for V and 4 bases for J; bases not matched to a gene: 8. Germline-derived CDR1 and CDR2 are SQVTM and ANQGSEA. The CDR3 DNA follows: TGCAGCGAGAAGACAGGGGGGGCTTACAATGAGCAGTTCTTC. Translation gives CSEKTGGAYNEQFF.

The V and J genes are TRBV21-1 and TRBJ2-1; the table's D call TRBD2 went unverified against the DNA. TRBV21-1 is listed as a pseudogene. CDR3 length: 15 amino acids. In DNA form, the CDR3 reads TGTGCCTGCAACCCTGGGAGAGTCGCCTACAATGAGCAGTTCTTC. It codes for CACNPGRVAYNEQFF.

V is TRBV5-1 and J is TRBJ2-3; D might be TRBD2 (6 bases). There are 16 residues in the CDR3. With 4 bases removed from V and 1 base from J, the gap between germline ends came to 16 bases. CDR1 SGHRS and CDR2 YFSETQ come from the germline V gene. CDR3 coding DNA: TGCGCCAGCAGCCCGGGGCGGGGTGGGGGCACAGATACGCAGTATTTT. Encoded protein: CASSPGRGGGTDTQYF.

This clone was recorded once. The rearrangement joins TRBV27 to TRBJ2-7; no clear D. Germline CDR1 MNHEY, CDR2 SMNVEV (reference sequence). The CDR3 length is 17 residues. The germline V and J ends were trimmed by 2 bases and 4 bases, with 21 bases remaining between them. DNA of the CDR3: TGTGCCAGCAGTTTAATCGGATCGGTCGGCCGGATTTACGAGCAGTACTTC. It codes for CASSLIGSVGRIYEQYF.

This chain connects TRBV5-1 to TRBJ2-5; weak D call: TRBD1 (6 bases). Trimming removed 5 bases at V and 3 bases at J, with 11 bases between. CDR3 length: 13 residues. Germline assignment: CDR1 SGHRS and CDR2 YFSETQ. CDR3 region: CASRFAGEETQYF. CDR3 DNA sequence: TGCGCCAGCAGATTTGCAGGGGAAGAGACCCAGTACTTC.

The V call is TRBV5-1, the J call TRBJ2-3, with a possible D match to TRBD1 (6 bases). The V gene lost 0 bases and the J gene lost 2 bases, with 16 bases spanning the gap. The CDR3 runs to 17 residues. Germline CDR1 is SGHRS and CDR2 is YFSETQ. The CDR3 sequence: CASSLEGHPMITDTQYF. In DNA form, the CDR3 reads TGCGCCAGCAGCTTGGAGGGACATCCCATGATCACAGATACGCAGTATTTT.

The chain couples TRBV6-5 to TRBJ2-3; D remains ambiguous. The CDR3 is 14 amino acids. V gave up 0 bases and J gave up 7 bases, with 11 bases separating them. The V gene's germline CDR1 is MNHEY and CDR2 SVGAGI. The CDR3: CASSYSKPTHTQYF. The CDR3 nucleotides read TGTGCCAGCAGTTACTCGAAGCCGACGCATACGCAGTATTTT.

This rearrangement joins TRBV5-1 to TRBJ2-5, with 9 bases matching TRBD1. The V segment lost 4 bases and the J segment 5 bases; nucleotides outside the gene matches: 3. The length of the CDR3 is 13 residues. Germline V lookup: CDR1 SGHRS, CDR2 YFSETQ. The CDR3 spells CASSRQGDETQYF. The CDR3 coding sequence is TGCGCCAGCAGCCGACAGGGGGACGAGACCCAGTACTTC.

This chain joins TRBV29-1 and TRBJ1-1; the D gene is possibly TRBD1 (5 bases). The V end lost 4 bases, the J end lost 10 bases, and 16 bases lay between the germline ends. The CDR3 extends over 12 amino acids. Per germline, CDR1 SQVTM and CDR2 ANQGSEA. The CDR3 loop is CSVVRGDPGAFF. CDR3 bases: TGCAGCGTTGTACGCGGGGACCCCGGAGCTTTCTTT.

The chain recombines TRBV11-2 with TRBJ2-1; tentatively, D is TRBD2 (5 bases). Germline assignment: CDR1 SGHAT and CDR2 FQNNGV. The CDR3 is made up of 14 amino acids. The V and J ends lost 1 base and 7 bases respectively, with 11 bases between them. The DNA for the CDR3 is TGTGCCAGCAGCTTAGGAGCGGTTGCAAATGAGCAGTTCTTC. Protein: CASSLGAVANEQFF.

This CDR3 reads CASSWDRDAYNEQFF. CDR3 DNA: TGTGCCAGCAGCTGGGACAGGGACGCCTACAATGAGCAGTTCTTC. The rearrangement uses TRBV5-6 and TRBJ2-1, with 9 bases identical to TRBD1. Germline V CDR1 and CDR2: SGHDT, YYEEEE. V gave up 3 bases and J gave up 2 bases; unmatched junction bases: 3. CDR3 length: 15 amino acids.

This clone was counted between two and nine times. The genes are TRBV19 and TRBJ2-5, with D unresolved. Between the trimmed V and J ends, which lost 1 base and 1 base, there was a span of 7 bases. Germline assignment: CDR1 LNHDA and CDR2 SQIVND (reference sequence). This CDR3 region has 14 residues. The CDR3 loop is CASSIVGSQETQYF. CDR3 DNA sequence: TGTGCCAGTAGTATAGTTGGCAGCCAAGAGACCCAGTACTTC.

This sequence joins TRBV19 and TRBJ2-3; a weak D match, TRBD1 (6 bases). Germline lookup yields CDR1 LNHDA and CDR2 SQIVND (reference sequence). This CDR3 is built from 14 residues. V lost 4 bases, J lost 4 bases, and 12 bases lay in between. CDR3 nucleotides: TGTGCCAGTAGTAACGGACAGTACCCAGATACGCAGTATTTT. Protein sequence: CASSNGQYPDTQYF.